This TCR beta chain was sequenced during a study of blood T cells in healthy people across ages. Then a second PCR, running roughly 7 to 11 cycles, was carried out with a sample-barcoded 5' primer and a J-beta primer mix. TCRdb analysed the 5' RACE reads with MiXCR anew, one entry per CDR3 protein. Here the sample spans around 800,000 distinct CDR3 sequences, roughly 25% being singletons. This clonotype turned up a few times. Germline assignment: CDR1 SQVTM and CDR2 ANQGSEA. Deletions cut 7 bases from V and 1 base from J, with 17 bases between. This CDR3 is built from 15 residues. These data were likewise used in another study, on T cells of mothers and their children.

The source of this sequence is a boy between 10 and 17 years old in good health. The rearrangement links TRBV29-1 to TRBJ1-3; D remains unclear. Sequences were obtained from blood. The CDR3 sequence is CSAHIDGDSGNTIYF. CDR3 in DNA: TGCAGCGCCCACATTGACGGTGATTCTGGAAACACCATATATTTT. Drawing the rest from reference TRBV29-1 and TRBJ1-3, the complete variable domain is SAVISQKPSRDICQRGTSLTIQCQVDSQVTMMFWYRQQPGQSLTLIATANQGSEATYESGFVIDKFPISRPNLTFSTLTVSNMSPEDSSIYLCSAHIDGDSGNTIYFGEGSWLTVV.